This T cell receptor beta chain is from a study of blood T cell repertoires in COVID-19. Sequencing used immunoSEQ multiplex PCR; TCRdb keeps in-frame clones, though not all of them. The data contain 200,000 to 250,000 clones, nearly 85% of them singletons. Seattle patients were enrolled while actively infected and followed longitudinally. Per germline, CDR1 LNHDA and CDR2 SQIVND (reference sequence). Trimming took 8 bases from V and 3 from J, leaving 10 bases between them. This CDR3 is built from 13 residues. The V and J genes are TRBV19 and TRBJ2-2; D possibly corresponds to TRBD2 (7 bases). The material sequenced was peripheral blood. The sequence derives from a woman aged 30 to 39 with COVID-19, enrolled during active disease. CDR3 sequence (DNA): TGTGCCAGTGGGGGGGCGCACACCGGGGAGCTGTTTTTT. As protein: CASGGAHTGELFF.